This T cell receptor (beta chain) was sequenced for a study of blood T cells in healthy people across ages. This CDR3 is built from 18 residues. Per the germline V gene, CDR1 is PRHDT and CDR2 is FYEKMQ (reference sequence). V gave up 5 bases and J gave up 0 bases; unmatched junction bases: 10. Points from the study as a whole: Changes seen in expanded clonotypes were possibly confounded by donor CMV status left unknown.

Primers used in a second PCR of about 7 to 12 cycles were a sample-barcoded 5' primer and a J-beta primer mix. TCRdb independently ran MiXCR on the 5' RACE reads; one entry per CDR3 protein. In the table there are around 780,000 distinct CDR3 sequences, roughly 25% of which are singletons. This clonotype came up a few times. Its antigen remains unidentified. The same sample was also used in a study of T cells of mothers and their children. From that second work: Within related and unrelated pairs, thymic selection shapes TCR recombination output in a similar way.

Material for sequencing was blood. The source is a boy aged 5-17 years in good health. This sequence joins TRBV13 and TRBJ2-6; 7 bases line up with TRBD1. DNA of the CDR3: TGTGCCAGCAGCCCAGACGGGACAGTGCGCTCTGGGGCCAACGTCCTGACTTTC. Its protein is CASSPDGTVRSGANVLTF.